This T cell receptor (beta chain) was sequenced in a study of early T cells in non-severe SARS-CoV-2 infection. Study-wide results and limits: Anti-spike CD8 responses were favored in VDJdb matching, and private and CD4 specificities were missed.

Individual cDNA molecules each received unique molecular identifiers attached to them. One entry per CDR3 protein results from TCRdb running MiXCR on the 5' RACE reads. The sample consists of tens of thousands of distinct CDR3 sequences, about 5% of them appearing once. This clonotype was seen repeatedly, ten times or more. Its antigen is not known. The V and J ends lost 4 bases and 4 bases respectively, with 9 bases between them. This CDR3 has 14 residues. Germline CDR1 SGHRS, CDR2 YFSETQ. V and J are TRBV5-1 and TRBJ2-6; D might be TRBD1 (6 bases). Sequencing was performed on whole blood, taken at baseline. The clonotype originates from an adult who was a healthcare worker with PCR-confirmed SARS-CoV-2 infection or an uninfected control (not recorded which). The chain's CDR3 is CASSTGSGANVLTF. CDR3 sequence (DNA): TGCGCCAGCAGCACAGGGTCCGGGGCCAACGTCCTGACTTTC.